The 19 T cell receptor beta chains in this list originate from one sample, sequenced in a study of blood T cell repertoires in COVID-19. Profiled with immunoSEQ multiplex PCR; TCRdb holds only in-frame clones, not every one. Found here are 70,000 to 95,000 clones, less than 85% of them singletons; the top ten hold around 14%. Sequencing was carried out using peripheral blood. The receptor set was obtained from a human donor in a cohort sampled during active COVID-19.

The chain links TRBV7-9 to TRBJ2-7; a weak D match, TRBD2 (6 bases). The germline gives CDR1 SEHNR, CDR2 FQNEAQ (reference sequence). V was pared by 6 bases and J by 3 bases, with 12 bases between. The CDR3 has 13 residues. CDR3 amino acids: CASRRGRNYEQYF. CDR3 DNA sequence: TGTGCCAGCAGGCGGGGAAGGAACTACGAGCAGTACTTC.

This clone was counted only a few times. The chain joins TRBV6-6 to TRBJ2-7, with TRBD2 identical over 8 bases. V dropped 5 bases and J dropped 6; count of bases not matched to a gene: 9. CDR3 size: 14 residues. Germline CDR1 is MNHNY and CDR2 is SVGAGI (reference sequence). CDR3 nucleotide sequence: TGTGCCAGCAGTATGGGACTAGAGAGGGGCGAGCAGTACTTC. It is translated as CASSMGLERGEQYF.

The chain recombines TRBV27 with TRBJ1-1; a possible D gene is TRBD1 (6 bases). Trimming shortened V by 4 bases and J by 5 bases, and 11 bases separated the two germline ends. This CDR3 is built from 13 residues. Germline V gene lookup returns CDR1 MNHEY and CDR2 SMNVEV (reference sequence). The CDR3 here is CASSSRGSTEAFF. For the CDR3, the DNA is TGTGCCAGCAGTTCTAGGGGGTCAACTGAAGCTTTCTTT.

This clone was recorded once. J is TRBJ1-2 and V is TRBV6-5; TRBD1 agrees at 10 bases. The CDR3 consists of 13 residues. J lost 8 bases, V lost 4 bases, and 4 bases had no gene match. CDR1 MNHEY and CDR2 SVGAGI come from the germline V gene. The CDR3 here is CASSFDRGRGYTF. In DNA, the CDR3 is TGTGCCAGCAGTTTCGACAGGGGGCGAGGCTACACCTTC.

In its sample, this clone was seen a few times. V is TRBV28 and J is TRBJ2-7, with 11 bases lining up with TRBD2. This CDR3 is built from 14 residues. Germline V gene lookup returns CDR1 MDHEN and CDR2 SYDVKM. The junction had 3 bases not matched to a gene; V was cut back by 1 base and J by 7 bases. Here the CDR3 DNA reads TGTGCCAGCAGTTTATTTAGCGGGGGGGGAGAGCAGTACTTC. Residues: CASSLFSGGGEQYF.

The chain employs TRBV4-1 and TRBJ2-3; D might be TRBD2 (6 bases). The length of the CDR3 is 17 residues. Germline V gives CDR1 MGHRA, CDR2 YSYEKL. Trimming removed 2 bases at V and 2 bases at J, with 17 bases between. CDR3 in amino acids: CASSQPTLRGDTDTQYF. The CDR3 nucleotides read TGCGCCAGCAGCCAACCCACCCTGCGGGGAGACACAGATACGCAGTATTTT.

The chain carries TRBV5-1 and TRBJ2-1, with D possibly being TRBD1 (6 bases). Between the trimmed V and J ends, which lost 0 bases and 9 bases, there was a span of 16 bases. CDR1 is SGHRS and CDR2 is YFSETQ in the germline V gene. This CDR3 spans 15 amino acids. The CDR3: CASSLGEAGTSEQFF. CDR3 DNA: TGCGCCAGCAGCTTGGGGGAAGCCGGGACATCTGAGCAGTTCTTC.

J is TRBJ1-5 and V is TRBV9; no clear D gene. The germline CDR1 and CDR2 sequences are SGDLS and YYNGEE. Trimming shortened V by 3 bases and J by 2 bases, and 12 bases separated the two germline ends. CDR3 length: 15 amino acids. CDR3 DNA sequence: TGTGCCAGCAGCGAAGGGAGTTTTGGCAATCAGCCCCAGCATTTT. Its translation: CASSEGSFGNQPQHF.

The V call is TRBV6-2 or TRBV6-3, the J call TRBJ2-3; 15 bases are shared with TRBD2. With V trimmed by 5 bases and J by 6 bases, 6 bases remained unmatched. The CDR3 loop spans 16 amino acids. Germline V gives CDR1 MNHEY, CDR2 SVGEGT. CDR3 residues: CASSKGLAGGFDTQYF. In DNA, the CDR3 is TGTGCCAGCAGTAAGGGACTAGCGGGGGGATTCGATACGCAGTATTTT.

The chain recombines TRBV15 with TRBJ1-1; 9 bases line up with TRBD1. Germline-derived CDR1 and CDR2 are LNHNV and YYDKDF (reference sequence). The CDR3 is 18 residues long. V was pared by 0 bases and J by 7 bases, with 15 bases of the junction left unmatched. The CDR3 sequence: CATSRERTGTGSPHEAFF. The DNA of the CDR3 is TGTGCCACCAGCAGAGAGAGGACCGGGACAGGGTCTCCCCATGAAGCTTTCTTT. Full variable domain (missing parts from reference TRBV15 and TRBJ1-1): DAMVIQNPRYQVTQFGKPVTLSCSQTLNHNVMYWYQQKSSQAPKLLFHYYDKDFNNEADTPDNFQSRRPNTSFCFLDIRSPGLGDTAMYLCATSRERTGTGSPHEAFFGQGTRLTVV.

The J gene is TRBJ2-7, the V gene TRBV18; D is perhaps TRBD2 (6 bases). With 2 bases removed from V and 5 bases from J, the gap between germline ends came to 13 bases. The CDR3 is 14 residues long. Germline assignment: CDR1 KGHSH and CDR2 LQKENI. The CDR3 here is CASSPKGGFDEQYF. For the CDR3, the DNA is TGTGCCAGCTCACCAAAAGGAGGGTTCGACGAGCAGTACTTC.

The CDR3 sequence is CASAGEAGNTIYF. The CDR3 DNA reads as TGTGCCAGCGCGGGGGAGGCGGGAAACACCATATATTTT. V and J are TRBV9 and TRBJ1-3; TRBD1 might be the D (5 bases). Looked up from germline, CDR1 is SGDLS and CDR2 is YYNGEE. V gave up 7 bases and J gave up 4 bases, with 12 bases separating them. CDR3 length equals 13 residues.

The CDR3 nucleotides are TGTGCCACCACTACGACAGGCCGCAATTCACCCCTCCACTTT. It is translated as CATTTTGRNSPLHF. The rearrangement joins TRBV28 to TRBJ1-6; possible D gene TRBD1, 6 bases. CDR3 length: 14 amino acids. Trimming left V 10 bases short and J 7 bases short, with 17 bases between. Germline loops: CDR1 MDHEN, CDR2 SYDVKM.

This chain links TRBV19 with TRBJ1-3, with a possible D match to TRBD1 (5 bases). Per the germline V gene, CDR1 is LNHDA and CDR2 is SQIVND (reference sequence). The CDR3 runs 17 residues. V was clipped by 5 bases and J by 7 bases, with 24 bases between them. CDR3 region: CASSSRKDLGLRNTIYF. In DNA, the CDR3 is TGTGCCAGTAGTTCCCGTAAAGATTTGGGACTGCGGAACACCATATATTTT. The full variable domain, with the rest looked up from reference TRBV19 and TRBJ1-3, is DGGITQSPKYLFRKEGQNVTLSCEQNLNHDAMYWYRQDPGQGLRLIYYSQIVNDFQKGDIAEGYSVSREKKESFPLTVTSAQKNPTAFYLCASSSRKDLGLRNTIYFGEGSWLTVV.

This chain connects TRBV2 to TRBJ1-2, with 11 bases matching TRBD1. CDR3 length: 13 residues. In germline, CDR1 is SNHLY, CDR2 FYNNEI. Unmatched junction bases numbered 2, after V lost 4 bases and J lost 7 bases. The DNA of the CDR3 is TGTGCCAGCAGTGGGACAGGGGGCTTTGGCTACACCTTC. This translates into CASSGTGGFGYTF.

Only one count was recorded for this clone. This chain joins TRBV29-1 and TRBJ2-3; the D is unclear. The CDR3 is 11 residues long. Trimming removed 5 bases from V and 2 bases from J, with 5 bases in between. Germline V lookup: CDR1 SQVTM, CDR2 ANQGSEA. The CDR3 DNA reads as TGCAGCGTTTTACTCACAGATACGCAGTATTTT. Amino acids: CSVLLTDTQYF.

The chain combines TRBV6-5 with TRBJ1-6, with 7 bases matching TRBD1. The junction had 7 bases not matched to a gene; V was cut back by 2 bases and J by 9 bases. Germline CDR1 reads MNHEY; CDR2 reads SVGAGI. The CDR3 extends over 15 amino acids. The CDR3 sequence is CASSYRPTGSSPLHF. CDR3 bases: TGTGCCAGCAGTTACCGCCCGACAGGGAGTTCACCCCTCCACTTT.

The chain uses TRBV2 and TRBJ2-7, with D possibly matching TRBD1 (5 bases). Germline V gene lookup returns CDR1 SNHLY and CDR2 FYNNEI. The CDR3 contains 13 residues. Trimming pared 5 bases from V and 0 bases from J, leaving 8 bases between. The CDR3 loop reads CASSLRGSYEQYF. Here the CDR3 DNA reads TGTGCCAGCAGTCTAAGGGGCTCCTACGAGCAGTACTTC.

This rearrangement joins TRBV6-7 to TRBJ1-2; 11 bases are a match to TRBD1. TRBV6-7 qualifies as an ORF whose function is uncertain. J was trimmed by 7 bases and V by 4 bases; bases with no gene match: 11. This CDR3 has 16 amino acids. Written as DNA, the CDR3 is TGTGCCAGCAGTTGGACCGGGACAGGGGGAACTGGTGGCTACACCTTC. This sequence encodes CASSWTGTGGTGGYTF.